These T cell receptor beta chains were read from a single sample in a study of T-cell reconstitution after alpha-beta-depleted transplantation in children. TCRdb re-derived calls from the PCR reads in MiXCR, one entry per CDR3 protein. The table has over 450,000 distinct CDR3 sequences, 8% to 11% seen once. This specimen consisted of PBMCs, obtained before TCRalphabeta/CD19-depleted stem cell transplant. The receptors derive from a child under 10 years old with inherited bone marrow failure, due to receive a stem cell transplant. Each CDR3 is given with its conserved first and last residue. D genes are given only for firm matches. Where a row states a size, it is once, few, many or the class of an expanded clone; other rows omit it.

>TRBV27|.|TRBJ2-5|TRBD1
TGTGCCAGCAGTTTCCTCGGACAGGGGATGGAGACCCAGTACTTC
CASSFLGQGMETQYF
>TRBV20-1|few|TRBJ1-4|TRBD1
TGCAGTGCTAGAGGAACAGGGGATGAAAAACTGTTTTTT
CSARGTGDEKLFF
>TRBV12-3/TRBV12-4|.|TRBJ2-1|.
TGTGCCAGCAGTGTGGAGTTCCATGAGCAGTTCTTC
CASSVEFHEQFF
>TRBV7-6|many|TRBJ2-2|.
TGTGCCAGCAGCTTAGAACAGGAGAACACCGGGGAGCTGTTTTTT
CASSLEQENTGELFF
>TRBV2|.|TRBJ2-3|.
TGTGCCAGCAGTATAGCCCCCCGTGGGGATACGCAGTATTTT
CASSIAPRGDTQYF
>TRBV7-9|many|TRBJ2-7|TRBD2
TGTGCCAGCAGGCCCGGACTAGCGGGGAACGAGCAGTACTTC
CASRPGLAGNEQYF
>TRBV12-3/TRBV12-4|many|TRBJ1-5|TRBD1
TGTGCCAGCAGTTTAATCTTAGGGGGCAACGATCAGCCCCAGCATTTT
CASSLILGGNDQPQHF
>TRBV19|.|TRBJ2-1|TRBD1
TGTGCCAGTAGTAGTCAGGGGGCGCAGGGTAGCAATGAGCAGTTCTTC
CASSSQGAQGSNEQFF
>TRBV29-1|many|TRBJ2-3|.
TGCAGCGTTGATGAGTGGCGGTCCACAGATACGCAGTATTTT
CSVDEWRSTDTQYF
>TRBV10-3|few|TRBJ2-5|.
TGTGCCACCACCGGGACAGTCCTACGGGGGGAGACCCAGTACTTC
CATTGTVLRGETQYF
>TRBV5-1|.|TRBJ2-1|.
TGCGCCAGCAGCTTGGAAGGAGGTCGCTACAATCAGCAGTTCTTC
CASSLEGGRYNQQFF
>TRBV7-9|many|TRBJ2-7|TRBD2
TGTGCCAGCAGCTTAGCGGGAGGGAACTACGAGCAGTACTTC
CASSLAGGNYEQYF
>TRBV7-2|many|TRBJ2-3|TRBD2
TGTGCCAGCAGCTTTTTAGCGGGAGCCACCACAGATACGCAGTATTTT
CASSFLAGATTDTQYF
>TRBV6-2/TRBV6-3|.|TRBJ2-7|.
TGTGCCGTCAGGCGTCCCGGTCTTTGGGAGCAGTACTTC
CAVRRPGLWEQYF
>TRBV4-2|many|TRBJ1-4|.
TGTGCCAGCAGCCAAGATTTAACGCTAAGGGAAAAACTGTTTTTT
CASSQDLTLREKLFF
>TRBV4-1|few|TRBJ2-1|.
TGCGCCAGCAGCCCCCCTCCCCACGTTGAGCAGTTCTTC
CASSPPPHVEQFF
>TRBV2|many|TRBJ2-7|.
TGTGCCAGCATGTTCGGCTACGAGCAGTACTTC
CASMFGYEQYF
>TRBV18|many|TRBJ2-2|.
TGTGCCAGCTCACCATCTCAGCCCGGGGAGCTGTTTTTT
CASSPSQPGELFF
>TRBV12-3/TRBV12-4|many|TRBJ1-1|.
TGTGCCAGCATCAAGAACACTGAAGCTTTCTTT
CASIKNTEAFF
>TRBV6-2/TRBV6-3|.|TRBJ2-7|.
TGTGCCAGCACTCCGGGCCACTACGAGCAGTACTTC
CASTPGHYEQYF
>TRBV19|.|TRBJ2-1|.
TGTGCCAGTAGTCTGGGGGGGCCCTTGTACAATGAGCAGTTCTTC
CASSLGGPLYNEQFF
>TRBV12-3/TRBV12-4|many|TRBJ1-2|.
TGTGCCAGCACCCAAGGGGTCTATGGCTACACCTTC
CASTQGVYGYTF
>TRBV3-1|many|TRBJ2-4|TRBD1
TGTGCCAGCAGCCAAGTTACAGGGGCGGAGGACATTCAGTACTTC
CASSQVTGAEDIQYF
>TRBV2|.|TRBJ2-5|.
TGTGCCAGCAGTGCGGGGGCAGGGAGTCCGGGAGAGACCCAGTACTTC
CASSAGAGSPGETQYF
>TRBV9|many|TRBJ2-1|TRBD2
TGTGCCAGCAGCGTAGTGGCGCGGGAGCGGAATGAGCAGTTCTTC
CASSVVARERNEQFF
>TRBV27|many|TRBJ1-5|.
TGTGCCAGCAGTCCCCAGTACCGGGACTCGGGCAATCAGCCCCAGCATTTT
CASSPQYRDSGNQPQHF
>TRBV28|few|TRBJ2-1|.
TGTGCCAGCAGGGTAGGGCCCTACAATGAGCAGTTCTTC
CASRVGPYNEQFF
>TRBV15|few|TRBJ2-1|.
TGTGCCACCAGCAGAGTTCTTTCCGCGGGCCCGTACAATGAGCAGTTCTTC
CATSRVLSAGPYNEQFF
>TRBV18|.|TRBJ1-2|.
TGTGCCAGCTCCCCCCAGCCAGGGAACTATGGCTACACCTTC
CASSPQPGNYGYTF
>TRBV7-9|many|TRBJ2-1|TRBD2
TGTGCCAGCAGCTCGGGACTAGCCCCCTCCTACAATGAGCAGTTCTTC
CASSSGLAPSYNEQFF
>TRBV7-9|many|TRBJ2-7|TRBD1
TGTGCCAGCAGCCATGCCAGGGGGCGAAACTACGAGCAGTACTTC
CASSHARGRNYEQYF
>TRBV7-2|many|TRBJ2-5|TRBD2
TGTGCCAGCAGCCGTGCCCCGGCAGCGGGAGGTTCGGAGCGGGAGACCCAGTACTTC
CASSRAPAAGGSERETQYF
>TRBV5-1|many|TRBJ2-7|.
TGCGCCAGCAGCTTCGCAGGTGCTGACGAGCAGTACTTC
CASSFAGADEQYF
>TRBV29-1|many|TRBJ1-2|.
TGCAGCGTTGAAGATGGTTCTAACTATGGCTACACCTTC
CSVEDGSNYGYTF
>TRBV29-1|many|TRBJ1-4|.
TGCAGCGTTGAAGATCCTAAGGGACGGAAACTGTTTTTT
CSVEDPKGRKLFF
>TRBV4-1|many|TRBJ2-3|.
TGCGCCAGCAGCGAGGGGGTGGGTACGCAGTATTTT
CASSEGVGTQYF
>TRBV3-1|many|TRBJ1-5|.
TGTGCCAGCAAGGGGCAGGGTAGACAGCCCCAGCATTTT
CASKGQGRQPQHF
>TRBV21-1|.|TRBJ1-4|.
TGTGCCAGCTTCTGGGGGCGTCGTCGTGAAAAACTGTTTTTT
CASFWGRRREKLFF
>TRBV29-1|many|TRBJ1-2|.
TGCAGCGTTGAACCTTCATCCGACGACGGCTACACCTTC
CSVEPSSDDGYTF
>TRBV20-1|many|TRBJ2-1|TRBD2
TGCAGTGCTAGAGATCAGGGACTAGCGGCCTACAATGAGCAGTTCTTC
CSARDQGLAAYNEQFF
>TRBV7-2|few|TRBJ2-3|TRBD2
TGTGCCAGCAGCCCAGCCCGATCTAGCGGGAGCCGAGATACGCAGTATTTT
CASSPARSSGSRDTQYF
>TRBV30|many|TRBJ2-1|TRBD2
TGTGCCTGGTGGGGCAGGAGGGAGGGCAATGAGCAGTTCTTC
CAWWGRREGNEQFF
>TRBV20-1|many|TRBJ2-7|TRBD2
TGCAGTGCTTTGATAGCGGGCTACGAGCAGTACTTC
CSALIAGYEQYF
>TRBV10-3|many|TRBJ2-7|.
TGTGCCATCCGAGACTCTGGTTCCGACCCGAGCTCCTACGAGCAGTACTTC
CAIRDSGSDPSSYEQYF
>TRBV20-1|.|TRBJ1-5|.
TGCAGTGCTAGTATGGGGGGGGCTAGCAATCAGCCCCAGCATTTT
CSASMGGASNQPQHF
>TRBV12-3/TRBV12-4|many|TRBJ1-1|.
TGTGCCAGCAGCTCTTTCCTAGAAGCTTTCTTT
CASSSFLEAFF
>TRBV20-1|many|TRBJ2-5|TRBD2
TGCAGTGCTACTAGCGGGAGGGCCAGTGAGACCCAGTACTTC
CSATSGRASETQYF
>TRBV28|many|TRBJ1-2|.
TGTGCCAGCTCACGGCCTCAGACATGGGGAGGAGTCTACACCTTC
CASSRPQTWGGVYTF